This TCR beta chain was retrieved from a study of blood T cells in healthy people across ages. Every donor contributed roughly 10 milliliters of peripheral blood by blood draw. The use of a sample-barcoded 5' primer and a J-beta primer mix characterized a second PCR of 7 to 11 cycles. Via MiXCR, TCRdb re-called the 5' RACE reads, giving one row per CDR3 protein. Seen here are roughly 2 million distinct CDR3 sequences, 49% observed once, and the top ten hold roughly 2.1%. The germline V gene encodes CDR1 MNHNY and CDR2 SVGAGI (reference sequence). The CDR3 runs to 14 residues. The ends were cut back, 6 bases at V and 11 bases at J, with 21 bases in the middle.

This rearrangement joins TRBV6-6 to TRBJ2-3; D might be TRBD1 (6 bases). This sequence originates from a woman aged 40-49 years in good health. The sequenced sample was blood. CDR3 nucleotide sequence: TGTGCCAGCAGCCGAACCGGTGGGGGCAGCCAGCAGTATTTT. Its protein product is CASSRTGGGSQQYF.